This T cell receptor (beta chain) was identified during a study of OX40 agonist ivuxolimab in advanced cancers. Study-wide results and limits: Low normalized T-cell clonal expansion was additionally recorded for some nonresponders. Individuals who were partial responders at 0.1-3.0 mg/kg had clonal expansion that ranked among the lowest. The study found that CD8+ T cells averaged more expanded clones than CD4+.

Using immunoSEQ multiplex PCR, the repertoire was profiled, and TCRdb retains in-frame clones only, with some absent. The sample has around 33,000 clones, about nine tenths seen once. This clone was seen just once. The antigen remains unidentified. Deletions cut 1 base from V and 2 bases from J, with 10 bases between. Germline V lookup: CDR1 SGHTA, CDR2 FQGNSA. CDR3 length equals 15 residues. The receptor was derived from an adult with an advanced solid tumor such as melanoma, head and neck, liver or kidney cancer. The chain is built from TRBV7-2 and TRBJ2-3; D is possibly TRBD1 or TRBD2 (5 bases each). The sequences come from CD4+ or CD8+ T cells sorted from blood, collected in a trial of the OX40 agonist ivuxolimab. CDR3 sequence reads: CASSLGGRITDTQYF. For the CDR3, the DNA is TGTGCCAGCAGCTTAGGGGGACGGATCACAGATACGCAGTATTTT.